This TCR beta chain was documented in a study of blood T cell repertoires in COVID-19. Study context: Spain, Italy and the United States supplied samples that represented acute and convalescent COVID-19. From T cells, B-cell-depleted T cells, or PBMCs came the material, which was cDNA or gDNA.

Authors' data handling: Using reference gene primer amplification, nucleated cell counts were estimated. Assay used: immunoSEQ multiplex PCR; TCRdb lists only in-frame clones, some missing. V, J and clone size reflect that table, while D and trimming were determined from the DNA. The table records about 50,000 clones, 75% to 90% of them present only once. The CDR3 runs 14 residues. V was pared by 11 bases and J by 1 base, with 9 bases of the junction left unmatched. Germline loops: CDR1 ENHRY, CDR2 SYGVKD. The sequenced material came from peripheral blood. The J gene is TRBJ2-3, the V gene TRBV10-3, with 7 bases lining up with TRBD2. This clonotype was obtained from a man between 60 and 70 years old with acute or convalescent COVID-19. The CDR3 region has the DNA TGTGCCGGGGCGGGGGATTCCCGCACAGATACGCAGTATTTT. Protein product: CAGAGDSRTDTQYF.